These 13 T cell receptor beta chains were all obtained from the same sample, sequenced in a study of regulatory T cells in long-lasting Graves disease. Time point indicated: persistent/refractory GD, antithyroid drugs over 5 years with positive TRAb. Preparation of the TCR library used RNA extracted from PBMCs. With iRepertoire HTBI primers and Arm-PCR of CDR3 regions, TCR beta libraries were built. TCRdb passed the multiplex PCR reads through MiXCR, listing each CDR3 protein once. The sample includes 400,000 to 600,000 distinct CDR3 sequences, 20% to 25% of them seen just once. The material was peripheral blood mononuclear cells (PBMCs), obtained when the disease was refractory, from a patient treated with antithyroid drugs. Receptors were obtained from a female donor with Graves disease.

This clonotype was detected ten times or more. The chain uses TRBV7-2 and TRBJ2-7; 11 nucleotides align to TRBD2. The length of the CDR3 is 14 residues. Germline values: CDR1 SGHTA, CDR2 FQGNSA. Germline trimming cut 7 bases from V and 5 bases from J; bases unmatched to any gene: 7. The CDR3 protein is CASNQLAGADEQYF. The CDR3 DNA reads TGTGCCAGCAACCAACTAGCGGGAGCCGACGAGCAGTACTTC.

This clonotype was picked up many times. The chain has TRBV11-3 and TRBJ2-1; D may be TRBD1 (6 bases). The CDR3 is 15 residues long. Trimming stripped 5 bases from V and 0 bases from J, with 11 bases between. Germline V lookup: CDR1 SGHNT, CDR2 YENEEA. The CDR3 sequence is CASSTGQSSYNEQFF. DNA of the CDR3: TGTGCCAGCAGCACCGGACAGAGCTCCTACAATGAGCAGTTCTTC. The whole variable domain, remainder taken from reference TRBV11-3 and TRBJ2-1, is EAGVVQSPRYKIIEKKQPVAFWCNPISGHNTLYWYLQNLGQGPELLIRYENEEAVDDSQLPKDRFSAERLKGVDSTLKIQPAELGDSAVYLCASSTGQSSYNEQFFGPGTRLTVL.

This clonotype was detected many times. This rearrangement joins TRBV12-3 or TRBV12-4 to TRBJ2-5; 8 positions match TRBD1. CDR3 length: 15 amino acids. The junction had 8 bases not matched to a gene; V was cut back by 4 bases and J by 4 bases. CDR3 in DNA: TGTGCCAGCAGTTGGGCCGGGACAGGTGGAGAGACCCAGTACTTC. It is translated as CASSWAGTGGETQYF.

About this clonotype itself: This could be a read error, since a much larger clone is one nucleotide away. The chain has TRBV28 and TRBJ2-7, with 10 positions matching TRBD2. The V and J ends lost 4 bases and 3 bases, in that order; junction bases with no gene match: 18. This CDR3 spans 19 amino acids. Germline CDR1 MDHEN, CDR2 SYDVKM. The CDR3 loop is CASSSGGPAGGLGDYEQYF. The CDR3 DNA is TGTGCCAGCAGTTCCGGAGGACCAGCGGGAGGGTTAGGAGACTACGAGCAGTACTTC.

This clonotype was picked up a small number of times. The rearrangement joins TRBV6-5 to TRBJ2-5; D is unclear. The DNA matches TRBJ2-4 better at its end, which makes the J call doubtful. CDR3 length: 13 residues. CDR1 is MNHEY and CDR2 is SVGAGI in the germline V gene. CDR3 amino acids: CASSYSTQNIQYF. CDR3 sequence (DNA): TGTGCCAGCAGTTACTCGACCCAGAACATTCAGTACTTC.

The genes are TRBV5-5 and TRBJ2-7; D uncertain. CDR3 length equals 13 residues. From germline, CDR1 is SGHKS and CDR2 YYEKEE (reference sequence). V lost 4 bases to trimming and J lost 3 bases, with 11 bases between them. The CDR3 nucleotides read TGTGCCAGCAGCCTCCACGTCCTCTACGAGCAGTACTTC. It specifies CASSLHVLYEQYF.

This clonotype was seen a handful of times. The chain joins TRBV29-1 to TRBJ2-7, with a weak D call TRBD1 (6 bases). V was shortened by 6 bases and J by 0 bases, with 9 bases between the two germline ends. The CDR3 sequence is 12 residues long. Per germline, CDR1 SQVTM and CDR2 ANQGSEA. As DNA, the CDR3 is TGCAGCGTCACAGGGAGCTCCTACGAGCAGTACTTC. Protein: CSVTGSSYEQYF.

This clonotype was counted ten times or more. The rearrangement joins TRBV7-2 to TRBJ2-5; D is perhaps TRBD2 (7 bases). V was cut by 1 base and J by 5 bases, with 23 bases left in between. Germline values: CDR1 SGHTA, CDR2 FQGNSA. This CDR3 has 18 residues. CDR3 DNA sequence: TGTGCCAGCAGCTTAGGGGAATGGTTCGGGGGGCTTGGTGAGACCCAGTACTTC. Encoded protein: CASSLGEWFGGLGETQYF.

The gene calls are TRBV5-1 and TRBJ2-7; D is possibly TRBD1 (6 bases). The germline V gene has CDR1 SGHRS and CDR2 YFSETQ. V lost 4 bases, J lost 1 base, and 12 bases lay in between. The CDR3 length is 14 residues. The CDR3 coding sequence is TGCGCCAGCAGCCCCTGGACAGATTCCTACGAGCAGTACTTC. As protein: CASSPWTDSYEQYF.

V is TRBV27 and J is TRBJ2-3; 14 bases line up with TRBD2. The CDR3 has 18 amino acids. Germline values: CDR1 MNHEY, CDR2 SMNVEV (reference sequence). With 3 bases clipped from V and 0 bases from J, the junction kept 5 bases outside the gene matches. The CDR3 spells CASSFLTSGRASTDTQYF. For the CDR3, the DNA is TGTGCCAGCAGTTTCTTGACTAGCGGGAGGGCTAGCACAGATACGCAGTATTTT.

This clonotype showed up many times. V is TRBV28 and J is TRBJ1-5; 10 nucleotides line up with TRBD1. The ends lost 6 bases at V and 6 bases at J; junction bases unmatched: 2. The CDR3 contains 13 residues. CDR1 and CDR2 (germline): MDHEN, SYDVKM. The CDR3 DNA follows: TGTGCCAGCAGCGGGACAGGGGTTCAGCCCCAGCATTTT. Amino acid sequence: CASSGTGVQPQHF.

This clonotype was detected ten times or more. Here the CDR3 reads CATSNAGRGYTF. DNA for the CDR3: TGTGCCACCAGCAATGCAGGGAGAGGCTACACCTTC. This sequence joins TRBV15 and TRBJ1-2, with a possible D match to TRBD1 (5 bases). This CDR3 has 12 residues. V was shortened by 4 bases and J by 8 bases, with 11 bases between the two germline ends. CDR1 and CDR2 (germline): LNHNV, YYDKDF (reference sequence).

The chain uses TRBV19 and TRBJ2-2, with D hard to call. V was cut by 3 bases and J by 3 bases, with 11 bases left in between. Germline V gene data show CDR1 as LNHDA and CDR2 as SQIVND (reference sequence). The length of the CDR3 is 15 residues. As DNA, the CDR3 is TGTGCCAGTAGTATTGGGTTTGGTTACACCGGGGAGCTGTTTTTT. Residues: CASSIGFGYTGELFF.